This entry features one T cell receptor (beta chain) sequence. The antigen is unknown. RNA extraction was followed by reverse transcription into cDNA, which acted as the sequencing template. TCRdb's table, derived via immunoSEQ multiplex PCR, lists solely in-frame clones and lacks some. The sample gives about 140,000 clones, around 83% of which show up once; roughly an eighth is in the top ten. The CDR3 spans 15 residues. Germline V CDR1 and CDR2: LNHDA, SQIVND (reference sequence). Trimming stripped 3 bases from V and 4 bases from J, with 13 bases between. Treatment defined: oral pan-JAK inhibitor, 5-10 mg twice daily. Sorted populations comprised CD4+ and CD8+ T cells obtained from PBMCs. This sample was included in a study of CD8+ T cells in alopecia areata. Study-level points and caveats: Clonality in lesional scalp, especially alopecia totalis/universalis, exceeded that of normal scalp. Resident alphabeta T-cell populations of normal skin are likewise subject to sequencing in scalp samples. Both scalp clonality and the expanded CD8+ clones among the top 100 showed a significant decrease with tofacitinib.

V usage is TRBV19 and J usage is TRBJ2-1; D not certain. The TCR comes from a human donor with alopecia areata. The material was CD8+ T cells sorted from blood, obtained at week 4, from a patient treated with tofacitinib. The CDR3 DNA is TGTGCCAGTAGTATCGCGAGAAACCCTTACAATGAGCAGTTCTTC. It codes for CASSIARNPYNEQFF.